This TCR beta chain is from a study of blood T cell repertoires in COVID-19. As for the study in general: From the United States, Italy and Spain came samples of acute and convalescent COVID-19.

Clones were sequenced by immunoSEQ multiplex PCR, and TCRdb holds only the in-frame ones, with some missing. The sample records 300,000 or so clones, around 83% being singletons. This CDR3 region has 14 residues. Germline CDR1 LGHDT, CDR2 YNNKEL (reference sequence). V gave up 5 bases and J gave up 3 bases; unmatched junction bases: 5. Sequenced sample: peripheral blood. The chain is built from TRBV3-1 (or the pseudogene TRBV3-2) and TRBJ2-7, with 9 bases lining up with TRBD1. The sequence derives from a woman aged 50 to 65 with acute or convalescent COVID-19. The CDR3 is CASSEGQGHYEQYF. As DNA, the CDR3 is TGTGCCAGCAGCGAGGGACAGGGACACTACGAGCAGTACTTC.